One and the same sample provided the 5 T cell receptor beta chains below, sequenced in a study of cytomegalovirus exposure and HLA in healthy donors. The PCR made use of 60 Vbeta and 13 Jbeta primers. Sequencing used immunoSEQ multiplex PCR; TCRdb keeps in-frame clones, though not all of them. Here the sample spans 210,000 or so clones, 85% to 90% being singletons. The specimen sequenced was PBMCs. The source is a woman aged 18-29 years in good health and CMV-seronegative.

This clone has a single count. The chain links TRBV5-1 to TRBJ2-1; D is unclear. Looked up from germline, CDR1 is SGHRS and CDR2 is YFSETQ. Trimming took 0 bases from V and 5 from J, leaving 12 bases between them. The CDR3 is 15 residues long. CDR3 region: CASSLVVTLNNEQFF. The CDR3 DNA sequence: TGCGCCAGCAGCTTGGTTGTGACTCTCAACAATGAGCAGTTCTTC. Drawing the rest from reference TRBV5-1 and TRBJ2-1, the complete variable domain is KAGVTQTPRYLIKTRGQQVTLSCSPISGHRSVSWYQQTPGQGLQFLFEYFSETQRNKGNFPGRFSGRQFSNSRSEMNVSTLELGDSALYLCASSLVVTLNNEQFFGPGTRLTVL.

The chain links TRBV2 to TRBJ1-6; 7 bases line up with TRBD1. The CDR3 spans 13 residues. CDR1 and CDR2 from the germline V gene are SNHLY and FYNNEI. V dropped 8 bases and J dropped 7; count of bases not matched to a gene: 5. In DNA form, the CDR3 reads TGTGCCAGCCTTCAGGGGGAGAATTCACCCCTCCACTTT. This translates into CASLQGENSPLHF.

This chain uses TRBV4-3 with TRBJ1-4, with a weak D call TRBD1 (6 bases). V dropped 2 bases and J dropped 8 bases, with 18 bases sitting between them. This CDR3 region has 16 residues. Looked up from germline, CDR1 is LGHNA and CDR2 is YSLEER. In nucleotides, the CDR3 is TGCGCCAGCAGCCAACGGGGGGGACATTCGGCCGAAAAACTGTTTTTT. Translating it yields CASSQRGGHSAEKLFF.

CDR3 region: CASSPGTSGSRKFF. CDR3 coding DNA: TGTGCCAGCTCACCCGGGACTAGCGGGTCTCGTAAGTTCTTC. This chain connects TRBV18 to TRBJ2-1; 12 positions agree with TRBD2. Germline V CDR1 and CDR2: KGHSH, LQKENI. Losses at the gene ends were 3 bases for V and 14 bases for J; bases not matched to a gene: 8. The CDR3 runs to 14 residues.

The chain links TRBV29-1 to TRBJ1-2; 12 bases fit TRBD1. Trimming took 7 bases from V and 6 from J; bases not matched to a gene: 6. The CDR3 contains 13 residues. The germline V gene has CDR1 SQVTM and CDR2 ANQGSEA. CDR3 nucleotides: TGCAGCGGGATGGGACAGGGGGCCCATGGCTACACCTTC. It encodes CSGMGQGAHGYTF. The full variable domain, completed using reference TRBV29-1 and TRBJ1-2, is SAVISQKPSRDICQRGTSLTIQCQVDSQVTMMFWYRQQPGQSLTLIATANQGSEATYESGFVIDKFPISRPNLTFSTLTVSNMSPEDSSIYLCSGMGQGAHGYTFGSGTRLTVV.